Sequencing of this T cell receptor beta chain was carried out in a study of T cell responses to AZD1222 COVID-19 vaccine. The V segment lost 5 bases and the J segment 3 bases; nucleotides outside the gene matches: 6. The germline V gene encodes CDR1 MNHEY and CDR2 SVGAGI. This CDR3 comprises 14 residues. Measured with immunoSEQ multiplex PCR; TCRdb has only the in-frame clones, and not every one. The table shows nearly 35,000 clones, with 80% to 90% occurring only once. Sequencing used peripheral blood, obtained on day 0 of AZD1222 vaccination. The rearrangement links TRBV6-5 to TRBJ2-7; 8 positions match TRBD1. The receptor comes from an adult in good health. DNA for the CDR3: TGTGCCAGCAGTCCCGGGACAGGATACTACGAGCAGTACTTC. Protein: CASSPGTGYYEQYF.